The clone carrying this T cell receptor (beta chain) was picked up one time. This sample is part of a study of shared clonotypes between healthy human individuals. Researchers partitioned CD4+ cells into CD45RA+ naive and CD45RA-negative memory subsets. Authors' data handling: Filtering differed because ImmunoSEQ produced junction-only sequences that carried no quality scores. Assay: immunoSEQ multiplex PCR; the TCRdb copy retains only in-frame clones and omits some. That table gives V, J and clone size, and the DNA gave D and trimming. The sample contains over a million clones, approximately 98.5% of which appear only once. The ends were cut back, 4 bases at V and 9 bases at J, with 15 bases in the middle. Germline CDR1 SGHVS, CDR2 FQNEAQ. The CDR3 has 13 amino acids.

Sequences were obtained from naive CD4+ T cells sorted from blood. The subset is: CD45RA+ positively selected. V usage is TRBV7-8 and J usage is TRBJ2-5, with D possibly TRBD2 on 6 matching bases. The TCR sequence derives from a man aged 30-40 years in good health. CDR3 in DNA: TGTGCCAGCAGCTCGACGTGGGGGACTCCCCAGTACTTC. Its protein is CASSSTWGTPQYF.